This entry lists 23 T cell receptor beta chains sequenced from one sample in a study of blood T cell repertoires in COVID-19. Only in-frame clones appear in the TCRdb table, and some are missing; sequencing was by immunoSEQ multiplex PCR. This sample carries around 180,000 clones, approximately 90% of them seen once, and the ten largest clones take roughly 25%. Sequencing used peripheral blood. The source is a man aged 55 to 70 with acute or convalescent COVID-19.

This chain uses TRBV6-2 or TRBV6-3 with TRBJ1-1; D remains unclear. The CDR3 runs to 13 residues. V was cut by 6 bases and J by 6 bases, with 14 bases left in between. The germline gives CDR1 MNHEY, CDR2 SVGEGT. CDR3 sequence reads: CASSPLRESEAFF. The CDR3 DNA reads TGTGCCAGCAGCCCTTTGCGGGAGTCTGAAGCTTTCTTT.

V usage is TRBV19 and J usage is TRBJ1-2; unclear D gene. This CDR3 contains 15 residues. Germline V gene lookup returns CDR1 LNHDA and CDR2 SQIVND (reference sequence). Trimming shortened V by 0 bases and J by 5 bases, and 13 bases separated the two germline ends. The CDR3: CASSIDSGRLYGYTF. CDR3 coding DNA: TGTGCCAGTAGTATAGACAGCGGCCGGTTATATGGCTACACCTTC.

This chain links TRBV30 with TRBJ2-5; 10 positions agree with TRBD2. The ends lost 4 bases at V and 2 bases at J; junction bases unmatched: 4. The CDR3 contains 14 residues. CDR1 and CDR2 from the germline V gene are GTSNPN and SVGIG (reference sequence). The CDR3 bases are TGTGCCTGGACTAGCGGGGGCCATCAAGAGACCCAGTACTTC. Translated, it gives CAWTSGGHQETQYF.

V and J are TRBV10-3 and TRBJ1-1; the D is unclear. CDR1 is ENHRY, CDR2 SYGVKD, per germline. The V gene lost 3 bases and the J gene lost 0 bases, with 8 bases spanning the gap. The CDR3 has 14 residues. The CDR3 sequence: CAISDWALNTEAFF. CDR3 in DNA: TGTGCCATCAGTGACTGGGCATTGAACACTGAAGCTTTCTTT.

The chain combines TRBV5-6 with TRBJ1-4; unclear D gene. Per germline, CDR1 SGHDT and CDR2 YYEEEE. With 1 base removed from V and 8 bases from J, the gap between germline ends came to 12 bases. CDR3 size: 14 residues. Written as DNA, the CDR3 is TGTGCCAGCAGCTTGTACGCCACACGAGAAAAACTGTTTTTT. Translating it yields CASSLYATREKLFF.

The chain joins TRBV5-4 to TRBJ1-2; D uncertain. This CDR3 region has 15 residues. Germline values: CDR1 SGHNT, CDR2 YYREEE (reference sequence). V lost 0 bases, J lost 0 bases, and 9 bases lay in between. The DNA for the CDR3 is TGTGCCAGCAGCTTGGGACACATAGCTAACTATGGCTACACCTTC. Translated: CASSLGHIANYGYTF. The whole variable domain, filled in from reference TRBV5-4 and TRBJ1-2, reads ETGVTQSPTHLIKTRGQQVTLRCSSQSGHNTVSWYQQALGQGPQFIFQYYREEENGRGNFPPRFSGLQFPNYSSELNVNALELDDSALYLCASSLGHIANYGYTFGSGTRLTVV.

J is TRBJ1-6 and V is TRBV2; D call uncertain. Germline lookup yields CDR1 SNHLY and CDR2 FYNNEI. Trimming pared 1 base from V and 8 bases from J, leaving 9 bases between. CDR3 length: 14 amino acids. The DNA for the CDR3 is TGTGCCAGCAGTGAAGAAAAGCTACATTCACCCCTCCACTTT. This translates into CASSEEKLHSPLHF.

The J gene is TRBJ2-3, the V gene TRBV5-1; the D gene is possibly TRBD1 (5 bases). V lost 4 bases to trimming and J lost 11 bases, with 17 bases between them. Germline-derived CDR1 and CDR2 are SGHRS and YFSETQ. The CDR3 runs 13 residues. CDR3 in amino acids: CASSPGQGVEQYF. The CDR3 DNA follows: TGCGCCAGCAGCCCCGGACAAGGGGTGGAGCAGTATTTT.

The sample holds a few counts of this clone. This CDR3 is missing its conserved last phenylalanine or tryptophan, likely due to a read error. No DNA is shown, since the ends of the CDR3 on it are uncertain; the CDR3 is the one TCRdb lists. V and J are TRBV5-6 and TRBJ1-1; no DNA check was done on the table's D call, TRBD1. The CDR3 spans 12 amino acids, including both terminal residues. The germline gives CDR1 SGHDT, CDR2 YYEEEE. The CDR3 loop is CASSLAGTGPLL.

V and J are TRBV3-1 (or the pseudogene TRBV3-2) and TRBJ1-3, with D tentatively TRBD1 (5 bases). This CDR3 spans 15 amino acids. Germline assignment: CDR1 LGHDT and CDR2 YNNKEL (reference sequence). V lost 0 bases to trimming and J lost 4 bases, with 10 bases between them. CDR3 protein: CASSQDQGTGNTIYF. CDR3 nucleotides: TGTGCCAGCAGCCAAGATCAGGGCACAGGAAACACCATATATTTT.

V usage is TRBV14 and J usage is TRBJ2-7; TRBD1 is a possible D gene (6 bases). This CDR3 contains 12 residues. V was clipped by 5 bases and J by 5 bases, with 10 bases between them. The V gene's germline CDR1 is SGHDN and CDR2 FVKESK. The CDR3 reads CASSKQGDEQYF. The CDR3 nucleotides are TGTGCCAGCAGCAAACAGGGAGACGAGCAGTACTTC.

This rearrangement joins TRBV5-5 to TRBJ1-5; a weak D match, TRBD1 (5 bases). The germline CDR1 and CDR2 sequences are SGHKS and YYEKEE (reference sequence). V shed 2 bases and J shed 2 bases, with 20 bases lying between them. This CDR3 is built from 18 residues. In nucleotides, the CDR3 is TGTGCCAGCAGCTTAAGGCAGGGAGGTTCGCTCGGCAATCAGCCCCAGCATTTT. Translation: CASSLRQGGSLGNQPQHF.

V gene TRBV7-9 combines with J gene TRBJ1-2, with D tentatively TRBD1 (5 bases). Germline V gives CDR1 SEHNR, CDR2 FQNEAQ (reference sequence). The CDR3 consists of 17 residues. Trimming stripped 4 bases from V and 6 bases from J, with 24 bases between. The CDR3 coding sequence is TGTGCCAGCAGCTCATCGCCGGGCGGGACGGCGGGCCATGGCTACACCTTC. This codes for CASSSSPGGTAGHGYTF.

The table lists this clone with many counts. The sample carries other DNA sequences with the same CDR3. The rearrangement links TRBV18 to TRBJ1-1, with 7 nucleotides matching TRBD1. The germline gives CDR1 KGHSH, CDR2 LQKENI. This CDR3 contains 14 residues. Trimming took 2 bases from V and 2 from J; bases not matched to a gene: 2. This chain's CDR3 is CASSPTGENTEAFF. The CDR3 DNA reads as TGTGCCAGCTCACCAACAGGGGAAAACACTGAAGCTTTCTTT. Full variable domain (rest looked up from reference TRBV18 and TRBJ1-1): NAGVMQNPRHLVRRRGQEARLRCSPMKGHSHVYWYRQLPEEGLKFMVYLQKENIIDESGMPKERFSAEFPKEGPSILRIQQVVRGDSAAYFCASSPTGENTEAFFGQGTRLTVV.

This sequence joins TRBV2 and TRBJ1-1, with 7 bases that match TRBD1. Germline V lookup: CDR1 SNHLY, CDR2 FYNNEI. CDR3 length: 13 residues. The J segment lost 10 bases and the V segment lost 4 bases, leaving 9 bases of the junction unmatched. CDR3 sequence reads: CASSAETGESAFF. CDR3 bases: TGTGCCAGCAGTGCCGAAACAGGGGAATCAGCTTTCTTT.

This chain uses TRBV11-2 with TRBJ2-7, with 10 nucleotides matching TRBD2. The germline V gene encodes CDR1 SGHAT and CDR2 FQNNGV. Trimming removed 5 bases from V and 2 bases from J; junction bases left unmatched: 15. This CDR3 has 18 residues. The chain's CDR3 is CASSPSALAGDITYEQYV. CDR3 nucleotide sequence: TGTGCCAGCAGCCCCTCGGCCCTAGCGGGGGATATTACCTACGAGCAGTACGTC.

The chain has TRBV10-1 and TRBJ2-5; maybe TRBD2 (6 bases). Trimming took 8 bases from V and 1 from J, leaving 26 bases between them. CDR3 length equals 18 residues. CDR1 and CDR2 (germline): WNHNN, SYGVQD (reference sequence). The CDR3 loop reads CASSRDGFPPLFQETQYF. Written as DNA, the CDR3 is TGCGCCAGCTCGCGGGACGGATTTCCCCCTCTTTTCCAAGAGACCCAGTACTTC.

The rearrangement joins TRBV4-1 to TRBJ2-2; TRBD2 matches 8 bases. The junction had 8 bases not matched to a gene; V was cut back by 0 bases and J by 5 bases. The CDR3 runs to 17 residues. Germline CDR1 and CDR2: MGHRA and YSYEKL. Written as DNA, the CDR3 is TGCGCCAGCAGCCAAGATCACGGGGGGGGCCCGACCGGGGAGCTGTTTTTT. This codes for CASSQDHGGGPTGELFF.

The gene calls are TRBV4-3 and TRBJ2-7, with 8 bases fitting TRBD1. CDR1 is LGHNA, CDR2 YSLEER, per germline. The V and J ends lost 5 bases and 4 bases, in that order; junction bases with no gene match: 10. The CDR3 sequence is 15 residues long. The CDR3 coding sequence is TGCGCCAGCAGCAACGGGCAGGGGGCGGAATACGAGCAGTACTTC. Protein product: CASSNGQGAEYEQYF.

The CDR3 is CASSLDSSYNSPLHF. The CDR3 DNA follows: TGCGCCAGCAGCTTGGACAGCTCCTATAATTCACCCCTCCACTTT. J is TRBJ1-6 and V is TRBV5-1; no reliable D call. Per the germline V gene, CDR1 is SGHRS and CDR2 is YFSETQ. The CDR3 extends over 15 amino acids. The V gene lost 0 bases and the J gene lost 0 bases, with 4 bases spanning the gap.

The rearrangement uses TRBV4-1 and TRBJ1-2, with D perhaps TRBD1 (5 bases). The CDR3 sequence is 16 residues long. Germline CDR1 is MGHRA and CDR2 is YSYEKL. V lost 0 bases and J 0 bases, leaving 11 bases between the germline ends. Here the CDR3 reads CASSQEGQVSNYGYTF. CDR3 coding DNA: TGCGCCAGCAGCCAAGAGGGGCAGGTTTCTAACTATGGCTACACCTTC.

The J gene is TRBJ1-6, the V gene TRBV6-1, with D maybe TRBD1 (6 bases). The CDR3 contains 15 residues. Germline CDR1 is MNHNS and CDR2 is SASEGT. The V end lost 3 bases, the J end lost 9 bases, and 15 bases lay between the germline ends. CDR3 loop: CASSDIGHRASPLHF. The CDR3 bases are TGTGCCAGCAGTGACATTGGTCACAGGGCTTCACCCCTCCACTTT.

This chain joins TRBV4-3 and TRBJ2-7; 10 positions agree with TRBD2. Trimming cost V 1 base and J 2 bases; bases outside gene matches: 2. This CDR3 is built from 15 residues. Germline CDR1 and CDR2: LGHNA and YSLEER. For the CDR3, the DNA is TGCGCCAGCAGCCAAGGAGCGGGAGGGGCCTACGAGCAGTACTTC. Its translation: CASSQGAGGAYEQYF.